These 24 T cell receptor beta chains came from one sample sequenced in a study of shared clonotypes between healthy human individuals. Method: immunoSEQ multiplex PCR; TCRdb's copy keeps in-frame clones and lacks some. The sample consists of nearly 750,000 clones, roughly 72% of them appearing once. Sequenced material: memory CD4+ T cells sorted from blood. Subset denoted: CD45RA-negative fraction. These receptors all stem from a woman aged 25-40 years in good health.

This chain joins TRBV25-1 and TRBJ2-4; weak D call: TRBD1 (6 bases). Germline CDR1 MGHDK, CDR2 SYGVNS. The CDR3 is 15 residues long. V was clipped by 3 bases and J by 6 bases, with 15 bases between them. The CDR3 region is CASSDPTGKPNIQYF. Here the CDR3 DNA reads TGTGCCAGCAGTGATCCCACAGGGAAGCCAAACATTCAGTACTTC.

The chain joins TRBV5-1 to TRBJ2-1; 7 nucleotides match TRBD2. The CDR3 runs to 15 residues. CDR1 and CDR2 from the germline V gene are SGHRS and YFSETQ. The V segment lost 4 bases and the J segment 2 bases; nucleotides outside the gene matches: 6. Here the CDR3 reads CASSEASGTYNEQFF. The CDR3, as DNA: TGCGCCAGCAGCGAGGCTAGCGGAACCTACAATGAGCAGTTCTTC.

This rearrangement joins TRBV19 to TRBJ2-3, with TRBD2 as a possible D gene (7 bases). The CDR3 is 15 amino acids. CDR1 is LNHDA, CDR2 SQIVND, per germline (reference sequence). V was shortened by 6 bases and J by 4 bases, with 17 bases between the two germline ends. CDR3 sequence (DNA): TGTGCCAGTAGGCCATTGGCGGGGGCCGCAGATACGCAGTATTTT. It specifies CASRPLAGAADTQYF.

This chain uses TRBV9 with TRBJ1-1; a weak D match, TRBD1 (5 bases). Germline V CDR1 and CDR2: SGDLS, YYNGEE. The CDR3 consists of 13 residues. Between the trimmed V and J ends, which lost 1 base and 3 bases, there was a span of 7 bases. The CDR3 nucleotides read TGTGCCAGCAGCGTATCACAGGACACTGAAGCTTTCTTT. Residues: CASSVSQDTEAFF.

This clone was seen only a few times. The chain carries TRBV5-1 and TRBJ2-4; a possible D gene is TRBD1 (6 bases). Germline lookup yields CDR1 SGHRS and CDR2 YFSETQ. Trimming removed 0 bases from V and 6 bases from J, with 10 bases in between. The CDR3 consists of 14 residues. CDR3 sequence reads: CASSLGTESNIQYF. The DNA for the CDR3 is TGCGCCAGCAGCTTGGGGACAGAATCAAACATTCAGTACTTC. Filled out from reference TRBV5-1 and TRBJ2-4, the complete variable domain reads KAGVTQTPRYLIKTRGQQVTLSCSPISGHRSVSWYQQTPGQGLQFLFEYFSETQRNKGNFPGRFSGRQFSNSRSEMNVSTLELGDSALYLCASSLGTESNIQYFGAGTRLSVL.

Details on this clone: The same CDR3 arises from other DNA sequences in this sample as well. The rearrangement uses TRBV20-1 and TRBJ1-4; D is undetermined. CDR1 is DFQATT, CDR2 SNEGSKA, per germline (reference sequence). The CDR3 loop spans 11 amino acids. Trimming pared 5 bases from V and 5 bases from J, leaving 6 bases between. The CDR3 reads CSARENEKLFF. The DNA of the CDR3 is TGCAGTGCTCGGGAGAATGAAAAACTGTTTTTT.

The sample holds a few counts of this clone. The chain joins TRBV7-6 to TRBJ1-5; 8 nucleotides align to TRBD1. V gave up 3 bases and J gave up 11 bases; unmatched junction bases: 0. The germline CDR1 and CDR2 sequences are SGHVS and FNYEAQ. The CDR3 covers 11 residues. The CDR3 coding sequence is TGTGCCAGCAGCTTGACAGGGGCCCAGCATTTT. Encoded protein: CASSLTGAQHF.

V usage is TRBV6-6 and J usage is TRBJ1-1; weak D call: TRBD1 (6 bases). The CDR3 sequence is 12 residues long. CDR1 is MNHNY, CDR2 SVGAGI, per germline (reference sequence). Deletions cut 6 bases from V and 7 bases from J, with 12 bases between. The CDR3 loop reads CASSKNRDEAFF. CDR3 nucleotides: TGTGCCAGCAGCAAGAACAGGGATGAAGCTTTCTTT.

The chain couples TRBV5-4 to TRBJ2-7; 7 bases match TRBD1. From germline, CDR1 is SGHNT and CDR2 YYREEE (reference sequence). Trimming cost V 2 bases and J 2 bases; bases outside gene matches: 4. This CDR3 contains 14 residues. The CDR3 region has the DNA TGTGCCAGCAGCTTTAGGGGGACAGCCTACGAGCAGTACTTC. It translates to CASSFRGTAYEQYF.

CDR3 DNA: TGTGCCAGCAGCCCAGGAAGTGTCCGGCTGAACACTGAAGCTTTCTTT. This codes for CASSPGSVRLNTEAFF. The chain combines TRBV7-2 with TRBJ1-1; D is ambiguous. Between the trimmed V and J ends, which lost 5 bases and 0 bases, there was a span of 16 bases. The CDR3 totals 16 residues. Germline V gene data show CDR1 as SGHTA and CDR2 as FQGNSA.

J is TRBJ2-7 and V is TRBV6-6, with a weak D call TRBD2 (6 bases). Looked up from germline, CDR1 is MNHNY and CDR2 is SVGAGI (reference sequence). Trimming cost V 4 bases and J 7 bases, with 23 bases left between them. This CDR3 has 16 residues. The CDR3 DNA reads as TGTGCCAGCAGTTTCCCGATAGCGGTAGGGCCGGGAGAGCAGTACTTC. Translation: CASSFPIAVGPGEQYF.

This clone was counted at least ten times. This chain links TRBV27 with TRBJ2-3, with D perhaps matching TRBD1 or TRBD2 (5 bases each). V lost 11 bases and J 4 bases, leaving 13 bases between the germline ends. The CDR3 runs to 12 residues. Looked up from germline, CDR1 is MNHEY and CDR2 is SMNVEV (reference sequence). The CDR3, as DNA: TGTGCCGGCCGGGGCGAGGCAGATACGCAGTATTTT. It translates to CAGRGEADTQYF.

The gene calls are TRBV11-1 and TRBJ2-1; maybe TRBD1 (6 bases). Trimming took 3 bases from V and 3 from J, leaving 12 bases between them. The germline gives CDR1 SGHAT, CDR2 FQDESV (reference sequence). The CDR3 runs 15 residues. Written as DNA, the CDR3 is TGTGCCAGCAGCTTCCGGCAGGGGTTCTACAATGAGCAGTTCTTC. Translated, it gives CASSFRQGFYNEQFF.

The chain uses TRBV19 and TRBJ2-4, with a weak D call TRBD1 (6 bases). Germline-derived CDR1 and CDR2 are LNHDA and SQIVND (reference sequence). CDR3 size: 15 residues. V was shortened by 7 bases and J by 7 bases, with 20 bases between the two germline ends. CDR3 nucleotides: TGTGCCAGTACGACCATGGCAGGGGCCGGTAACATTCAGTACTTC. The encoded protein is CASTTMAGAGNIQYF.

This clone was seen just once. Other DNA sequences in the same sample also yield this CDR3. V gene TRBV6-5 combines with J gene TRBJ1-2; D not resolved. The CDR3 is 13 amino acids. CDR1 and CDR2 from the germline V gene are MNHEY and SVGAGI. The ends were cut back, 6 bases at V and 0 bases at J, with 8 bases in the middle. The CDR3 nucleotides read TGTGCCAGCAGCCAAACAGCTAACTATGGCTACACCTTC. It translates to CASSQTANYGYTF.

This clone was seen more than once but under ten times. The chain is built from TRBV11-2 and TRBJ2-3; D perhaps matches TRBD2 (6 bases). CDR1 is SGHAT and CDR2 is FQNNGV in the germline V gene. Trimming removed 5 bases at V and 0 bases at J, with 12 bases between. The CDR3 contains 15 residues. CDR3 in DNA: TGTGCCAGCAGCCTGGACTACACAAGCACAGATACGCAGTATTTT. Translating gives CASSLDYTSTDTQYF. Drawing the rest from reference TRBV11-2 and TRBJ2-3, the complete variable domain is EAGVAQSPRYKIIEKRQSVAFWCNPISGHATLYWYQQILGQGPKLLIQFQNNGVVDDSQLPKDRFSAERLKGVDSTLKIQPAKLEDSAVYLCASSLDYTSTDTQYFGPGTRLTVL.

The rearrangement uses TRBV6-5 and TRBJ2-5; D is ambiguous. Germline V gene sequence: CDR1 MNHEY, CDR2 SVGAGI. The CDR3 totals 14 residues. The V and J ends lost 0 bases and 3 bases respectively, with 8 bases between them. CDR3 DNA sequence: TGTGCCAGCAGTTACTCGGGCAGCAAAGAGACCCAGTACTTC. Amino acid sequence: CASSYSGSKETQYF.

This clone was observed at least ten times. This chain uses TRBV27 with TRBJ1-1; 10 nucleotides agree with TRBD1. V trimming: 4 bases; J trimming: 4 bases; junction bases outside the gene matches: 6. The CDR3 contains 15 residues. Germline V gene lookup returns CDR1 MNHEY and CDR2 SMNVEV (reference sequence). The CDR3 DNA is TGTGCCAGCAGTTCCCGACAGGGGGCTAGCACTGAAGCTTTCTTT. The encoded protein is CASSSRQGASTEAFF.

The chain couples TRBV20-1 to TRBJ1-2; D unclear. The germline V gene encodes CDR1 DFQATT and CDR2 SNEGSKA (reference sequence). CDR3 size: 11 residues. Trimming removed 6 bases at V and 7 bases at J, with 12 bases between. The CDR3 sequence is CSAPASGGYTF. Here the CDR3 DNA reads TGCAGTGCCCCCGCCTCGGGTGGCTACACCTTC.

The chain couples TRBV7-2 to TRBJ1-5; 8 bases are a match to TRBD1. The CDR3 extends over 16 amino acids. V dropped 3 bases and J dropped 3; count of bases not matched to a gene: 7. The germline V gene has CDR1 SGHTA and CDR2 FQGNSA. In DNA, the CDR3 is TGTGCCAGCAGCTTGGTAGGGACAGGAAACAATCAGCCCCAGCATTTT. Amino acids: CASSLVGTGNNQPQHF.

The chain combines TRBV7-9 with TRBJ1-4, with D perhaps TRBD1 (5 bases). The CDR3 sequence is 15 residues long. Deletions cut 1 base from V and 8 bases from J, with 14 bases between. The germline V gene encodes CDR1 SEHNR and CDR2 FQNEAQ (reference sequence). The CDR3 bases are TGTGCCAGCAGCTTAGGAGGGGAGATTGGGGAAAAACTGTTTTTT. It specifies CASSLGGEIGEKLFF.

The chain links TRBV11-3 to TRBJ2-1, with 8 bases lining up with TRBD2. The CDR3 covers 15 residues. Germline V lookup: CDR1 SGHNT, CDR2 YENEEA. V lost 2 bases, J lost 4 bases, and 4 bases stayed unmatched. CDR3 nucleotides: TGTGCCAGCAGCTTATTTGGCGGGGGGTACAATGAGCAGTTCTTC. Protein sequence: CASSLFGGGYNEQFF.

The chain has TRBV16 and TRBJ1-3; D call uncertain. V lost 2 bases and J 2 bases, leaving 7 bases between the germline ends. The CDR3 is made up of 14 amino acids. Germline loops: CDR1 KGHSY, CDR2 FQNENV. The CDR3 DNA reads as TGTGCCAGCAGCCAACAGAAGACTGGAAACACCATATATTTT. Its translation: CASSQQKTGNTIYF.

The V gene is TRBV28, the J gene TRBJ1-2, with D uncertain. CDR3 length: 15 residues. V lost 5 bases and J 5 bases, leaving 18 bases between the germline ends. Germline V gives CDR1 MDHEN, CDR2 SYDVKM. CDR3 nucleotides: TGTGCCAGCAGTCCCGGGGAGGGCTTATGGTATGGCTACACCTTC. Translated: CASSPGEGLWYGYTF.